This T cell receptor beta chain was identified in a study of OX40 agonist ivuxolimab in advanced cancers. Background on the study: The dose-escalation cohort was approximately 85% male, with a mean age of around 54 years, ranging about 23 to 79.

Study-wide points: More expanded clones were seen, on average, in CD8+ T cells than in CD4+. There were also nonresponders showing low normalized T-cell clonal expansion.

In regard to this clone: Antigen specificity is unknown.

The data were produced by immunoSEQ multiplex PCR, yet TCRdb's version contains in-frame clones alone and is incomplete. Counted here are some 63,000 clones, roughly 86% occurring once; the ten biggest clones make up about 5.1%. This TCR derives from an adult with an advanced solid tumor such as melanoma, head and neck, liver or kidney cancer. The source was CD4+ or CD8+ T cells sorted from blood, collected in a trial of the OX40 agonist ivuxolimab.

The CDR3 loop is CASSLDNGGETQYF. Written as DNA, the CDR3 is TGTGCCAGCAGCTTAGATAATGGGGGGGAGACCCAGTACTTC. This rearrangement joins TRBV11-2 to TRBJ2-5; TRBD2 might be the D (6 bases). The CDR3 is made up of 14 amino acids. Deletions cut 0 bases from V and 5 bases from J, with 10 bases between. Germline CDR1 reads SGHAT; CDR2 reads FQNNGV.